This T cell receptor beta chain was identified in a study of T cell clones after liver transplantation. Looking at the study overall: TCRbeta sequencing after a pre-transplant mixed lymphocyte reaction identified graft-donor-reactive clones, later tracked in post-transplant blood.

This clone is medium-sized (0.01 to 0.1%). Assay used: immunoSEQ multiplex PCR; TCRdb lists only in-frame clones, some missing. The data hold tens of thousands of clones, with roughly 80% observed a single time. The germline CDR1 and CDR2 sequences are SGHRS and YFSETQ. Unmatched junction bases numbered 9, after V lost 7 bases and J lost 6 bases. This CDR3 comprises 14 residues. CD3+CD4+ and CD3+CD8+ cells were FACS-sorted from thawed unstimulated PBMCs. The rearrangement links TRBV5-1 to TRBJ2-3, with 9 bases identical to TRBD2. Sequencing was performed on CD4+ T cells from blood, taken 12 months after liver transplant. The TCR was taken from a human patient who received a liver transplant. Some of these T cells may belong to the graft donor. The CDR3 loop reads CASGGLASGDTQYF. The CDR3 DNA is TGCGCCAGCGGGGGACTAGCCTCAGGTGATACGCAGTATTTT.